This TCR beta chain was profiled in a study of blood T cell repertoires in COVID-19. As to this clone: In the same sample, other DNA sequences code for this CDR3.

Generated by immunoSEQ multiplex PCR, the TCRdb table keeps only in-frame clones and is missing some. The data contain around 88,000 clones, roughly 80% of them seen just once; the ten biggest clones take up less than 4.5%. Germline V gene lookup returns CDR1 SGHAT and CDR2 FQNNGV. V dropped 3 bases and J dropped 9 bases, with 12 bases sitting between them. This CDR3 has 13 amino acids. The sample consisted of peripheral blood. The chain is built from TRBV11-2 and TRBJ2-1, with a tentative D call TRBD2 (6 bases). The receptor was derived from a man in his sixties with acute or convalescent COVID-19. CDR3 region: CASSFGTQAEQFF. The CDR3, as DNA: TGTGCCAGCAGCTTCGGGACTCAGGCTGAGCAGTTCTTC.